Listed below are T cell receptor beta chains from one sample, sequenced in a study of T cell responses to AZD1222 COVID-19 vaccine. Repertoires were generated with immunoSEQ multiplex PCR, while TCRdb's copy carries only in-frame clones and drops some. There are around 84,000 clones in the sample; roughly 88% occur only once, and under 7% lies in the top ten. Sequenced material: peripheral blood, taken on day 0 of AZD1222 vaccination. These receptors were taken from an adult in good health. CDR3s include the opening cysteine and the closing phenylalanine or tryptophan. Fields, in order: J gene, V gene, D gene, clone size, CDR3 protein, CDR3 DNA. The D gene is left open where the match is weak. A clone size is listed for some rows: how often the clone was seen (once, few, many), or a class if it is expanded.

TRBJ1-5	TRBV19	TRBD1	NA	CASSDRGHQPQHF	TGTGCCAGTAGTGACAGGGGACATCAGCCCCAGCATTTT
TRBJ1-5	TRBV10-2	NA	NA	CASSEAGGGNQPQHF	TGCGCCAGCAGTGAGGCGGGGGGAGGCAATCAGCCCCAGCATTTT
TRBJ1-5	TRBV12-3/TRBV12-4	NA	NA	CASRNSPYQPQHF	TGTGCCAGCAGGAACTCTCCTTATCAGCCCCAGCATTTT
TRBJ1-1	TRBV2	NA	NA	CASSVRLVNTEAFF	TGTGCCAGCAGTGTACGGTTGGTGAACACTGAAGCTTTCTTT
TRBJ1-6	TRBV28	NA	NA	CASSLGNSPLHF	TGTGCCAGCAGTTTAGGTAATTCACCCCTCCACTTT
TRBJ1-2	TRBV18	NA	NA	CASSPDGVEGYTF	TGTGCCAGCTCACCCGACGGAGTAGAAGGCTACACCTTC
TRBJ1-4	TRBV5-1	NA	once	CASSFFGGEDEKLFF	TGCGCCAGCAGCTTCTTCGGGGGGGAGGATGAAAAACTGTTTTTT
TRBJ1-6	TRBV27	NA	NA	CASSFVRDDSPLHF	TGTGCCAGCAGTTTCGTCCGAGACGATTCACCCCTCCACTTT
TRBJ2-7	TRBV18	NA	NA	CASSPISRGQTPSYEQYF	TGTGCCAGCTCACCTATCTCCCGAGGACAGACCCCTTCCTACGAGCAGTACTTC
TRBJ2-1	TRBV9	TRBD2	NA	CASSVARDRRGKNGTSGYNEQFF	TGTGCCAGCAGCGTAGCCCGGGACAGGAGGGGCAAGAATGGGACTAGCGGATACAATGAGCAGTTCTTC
TRBJ2-1	TRBV29-1	TRBD2	once	CSAFGGYNEQFF	TGCAGCGCCTTCGGGGGGTACAATGAGCAGTTCTTC
TRBJ1-5	TRBV27	TRBD1	NA	CASSPDGQGSNQPQHF	TGTGCCAGCAGTCCAGATGGACAGGGAAGCAATCAGCCCCAGCATTTT
TRBJ2-7	TRBV19	TRBD2	NA	CASSIQAGVGYEQYF	TGTGCCAGTAGTATTCAAGCGGGAGTAGGTTACGAGCAGTACTTC
TRBJ2-1	TRBV10-3	TRBD2	NA	CAIREGLAGGPGEQFF	TGTGCCATCCGCGAGGGGCTAGCGGGAGGGCCGGGTGAGCAGTTCTTC
TRBJ2-2	TRBV5-1	NA	NA	CASSLSAKPNTGELFF	TGCGCCAGCAGCTTAAGCGCGAAGCCGAACACCGGGGAGCTGTTTTTT
TRBJ1-1	TRBV6-5	NA	NA	CASRYRANTEAFF	TGTGCCAGCAGGTACAGAGCGAACACTGAAGCTTTCTTT
TRBJ1-4	TRBV7-9	NA	once	CASSGQFATNEKLFF	TGTGCCAGCAGCGGACAATTTGCAACTAATGAAAAACTGTTTTTT
TRBJ1-4	TRBV11-2	NA	few	CASSLDLGRAGKLFF	TGTGCCAGCAGCTTAGATCTAGGGAGAGCAGGAAAACTGTTTTTT
TRBJ1-6	TRBV19	TRBD1	NA	CASRHRQGSENSPLHF	TGTGCCAGTAGACACCGACAGGGGTCGGAGAATTCACCCCTCCACTTT
TRBJ1-2	TRBV7-9	NA	NA	CASSFAGVGYTF	TGTGCCAGCAGCTTTGCAGGGGTCGGCTACACCTTC
TRBJ1-6	TRBV30	NA	few	CAWSGQSSSYNSPLHF	TGTGCCTGGAGTGGACAGTCGAGCTCCTATAATTCACCCCTCCACTTT
TRBJ1-2	TRBV11-2	NA	NA	CASSSDSNYGYTF	TGTGCCAGCAGCTCAGATTCTAACTATGGCTACACCTTC
TRBJ2-1	TRBV27	NA	NA	CASSFQGLVGYNEQFF	TGTGCCAGCAGTTTCCAGGGACTCGTGGGGTACAATGAGCAGTTCTTC
TRBJ1-3	TRBV6-5	NA	NA	CASRTSDLDTIYF	TGTGCCAGCAGGACCTCCGATCTGGACACCATATATTTT
TRBJ2-7	TRBV19	TRBD1	NA	CASSARTGKYEQYF	TGTGCCAGTAGTGCTCGGACAGGGAAATACGAGCAGTACTTC
TRBJ1-5	TRBV10-3	NA	once	CAISEGRGRQPQHF	TGTGCCATCAGTGAGGGAAGGGGAAGGCAGCCCCAGCATTTT
TRBJ1-1	TRBV9	NA	few	CASSPRTTLNTEAFF	TGTGCCAGCAGCCCTAGGACAACTTTGAACACTGAAGCTTTCTTT
TRBJ2-3	TRBV19	NA	NA	CASAREYF	TGTGCCAGTGCCCGGGAGTATTTT
TRBJ1-1	TRBV28	NA	NA	CAGIGGPSTEAFF	TGTGCCGGGATTGGGGGTCCGAGCACTGAAGCTTTCTTT
TRBJ1-2	TRBV7-2	NA	NA	CASSLRRGYGYTF	TGTGCCAGCAGCTTACGGAGGGGCTATGGCTACACCTTC
TRBJ1-5	TRBV28	NA	once	CASSFPRGRPQHF	TGTGCCAGCAGTTTCCCGAGAGGACGACCCCAGCATTTT
TRBJ2-3	TRBV24-1	TRBD1	NA	CAASPGQGALDTQYF	TGTGCCGCCTCGCCGGGACAGGGGGCATTAGATACGCAGTATTTT
TRBJ2-5	TRBV5-1	NA	NA	CASSLRGGQETQYF	TGCGCCAGCAGCTTGAGGGGGGGCCAAGAGACCCAGTACTTC
TRBJ1-1	TRBV29-1	NA	once	CSVGGLGTEAFF	TGCAGCGTTGGGGGCTTGGGCACTGAAGCTTTCTTT
TRBJ1-3	TRBV19	NA	NA	CASKVIESSGNTIYF	TGTGCCAGTAAAGTGATAGAGAGCTCTGGAAACACCATATATTTT
TRBJ1-6	TRBV27	NA	NA	CASSFGGSAPLHF	TGTGCCAGCAGTTTTGGGGGCTCGGCACCCCTCCACTTT
TRBJ2-7	TRBV4-2	NA	once	CASSQRAQGYEQYF	TGTGCCAGCAGCCAAAGAGCACAGGGATACGAGCAGTACTTC
TRBJ2-2	TRBV10-3	NA	NA	CAIKGETGELFF	TGTGCCATCAAAGGGGAGACCGGGGAGCTGTTTTTT
TRBJ1-3	TRBV27	NA	NA	CASSFGLSGNTIYF	TGTGCCAGCAGTTTTGGACTTTCTGGAAACACCATATATTTT
TRBJ1-6	TRBV6-1	NA	NA	CASSEGGGGSYNSPLHF	TGTGCCAGCAGTGAAGGGGGCGGGGGATCCTATAATTCACCCCTCCACTTT
TRBJ2-2	TRBV12-5	NA	NA	CASGTGAGATGELFF	TGTGCTAGTGGGACAGGTGCGGGAGCAACCGGGGAGCTGTTTTTT
TRBJ2-5	TRBV6-9	NA	few	CASSYPPDSYQETQYF	TGTGCCAGCAGTTATCCTCCAGACTCGTACCAAGAGACCCAGTACTTC
TRBJ1-2	TRBV29-1	NA	once	CSVEESLSYGYTF	TGCAGCGTTGAAGAATCCTTGTCCTATGGCTACACCTTC
TRBJ1-3	TRBV6-5	NA	NA	CAISQGRSGNTIYF	TGTGCCATCTCGCAGGGGCGCTCTGGAAACACCATATATTTT
TRBJ2-3	TRBV6-4	TRBD1	NA	CASSDGTGGTDTQYF	TGTGCCAGCAGTGACGGGACAGGGGGCACAGATACGCAGTATTTT
TRBJ1-3	TRBV7-6	TRBD1	NA	CASSLADRLTGNTIYF	TGTGCCAGCAGCTTAGCGGACAGGTTGACAGGAAACACCATATATTTT
TRBJ2-5	TRBV7-9	TRBD2	NA	CASSLQTSVQETQYF	TGTGCCAGCAGCCTACAGACTAGCGTTCAAGAGACCCAGTACTTC
TRBJ1-1	TRBV7-9	TRBD1	few	CASSSLTSQGTEAFF	TGTGCCAGCAGCTCTCTCACCTCACAGGGGACTGAAGCTTTCTTT
TRBJ1-5	TRBV24-1	NA	NA	CATSGWGDQPQHF	TGTGCCACCAGTGGGTGGGGGGATCAGCCCCAGCATTTT
TRBJ1-4	TRBV6-2/TRBV6-3	NA	NA	CASSYRALEKLFF	TGTGCCAGCAGTTACAGAGCACTTGAAAAACTGTTTTTT
TRBJ2-7	TRBV29-1	TRBD2	NA	CSVRGSYEQYF	TGCAGCGTGCGGGGGTCTTACGAGCAGTACTTC
TRBJ1-2	TRBV12-5	TRBD1	NA	CASGVDRGRSTF	TGTGCTAGTGGAGTAGACAGGGGTAGGTCCACCTTC
TRBJ2-7	TRBV28	NA	NA	CASSPLYRDHYEQYF	TGTGCCAGCAGTCCCTTATACAGGGATCACTACGAGCAGTACTTC
TRBJ2-7	TRBV19	NA	NA	CASSGPQSYEQYF	TGTGCCAGTTCAGGGCCCCAAAGCTACGAGCAGTACTTC